The source of this TCR beta chain is a study of neurological immune-mediated disorders. CDR3 size: 17 residues. Germline CDR1 SGHRS, CDR2 YFSETQ. V dropped 3 bases and J dropped 2; count of bases not matched to a gene: 10. TCRdb re-derived calls from the 5' RACE reads in MiXCR, one entry per CDR3 protein. The data show about 21,000 distinct CDR3 sequences, with about 16% seen just once and 15% held by the top ten. In this sample, this clonotype turned up many times. The genes are TRBV5-1 and TRBJ2-7; TRBD2 aligns across 11 bases. Sequenced input: PBMCs. The source of this sequence is a female donor with HTLV-1-associated myelopathy (HAM/TSP). This chain's CDR3 is CASSYAPSGGTTYEQYF. In nucleotides, the CDR3 is TGCGCCAGCAGCTATGCCCCTAGCGGGGGGACGACCTACGAGCAGTACTTC. Based on the CDR3 plus reference TRBV5-1 and TRBJ2-7, the full variable domain is KAGVTQTPRYLIKTRGQQVTLSCSPISGHRSVSWYQQTPGQGLQFLFEYFSETQRNKGNFPGRFSGRQFSNSRSEMNVSTLELGDSALYLCASSYAPSGGTTYEQYFGPGTRLTVT.